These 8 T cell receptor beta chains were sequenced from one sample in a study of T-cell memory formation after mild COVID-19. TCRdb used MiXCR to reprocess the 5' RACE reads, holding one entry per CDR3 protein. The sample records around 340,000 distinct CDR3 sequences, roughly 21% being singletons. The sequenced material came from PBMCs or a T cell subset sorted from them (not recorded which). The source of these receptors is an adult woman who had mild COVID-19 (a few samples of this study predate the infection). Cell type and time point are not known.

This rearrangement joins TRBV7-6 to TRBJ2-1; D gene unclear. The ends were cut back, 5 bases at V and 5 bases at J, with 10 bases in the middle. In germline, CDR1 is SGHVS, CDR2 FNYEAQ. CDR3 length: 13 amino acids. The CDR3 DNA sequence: TGTGCCAGCAGCATCTCACGGAACAATGAGCAGTTCTTC. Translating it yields CASSISRNNEQFF. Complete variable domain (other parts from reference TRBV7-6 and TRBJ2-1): GAGVSQSPRYKVTKRGQDVALRCDPISGHVSLYWYRQALGQGPEFLTYFNYEAQQDKSGLPNDRFSAERPEGSISTLTIQRTEQRDSAMYRCASSISRNNEQFFGPGTRLTVL.

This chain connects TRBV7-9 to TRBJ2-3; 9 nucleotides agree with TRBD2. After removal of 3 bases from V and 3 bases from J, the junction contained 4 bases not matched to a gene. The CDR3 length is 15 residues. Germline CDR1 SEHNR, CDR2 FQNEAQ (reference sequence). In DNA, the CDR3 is TGTGCCAGCAGCTTCGGCGGGAGGGGAACAGATACGCAGTATTTT. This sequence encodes CASSFGGRGTDTQYF.

The CDR3 region is CASSELATGLRSEAFF. CDR3 sequence (DNA): TGTGCCAGCAGTGAATTGGCGACAGGGCTCAGGTCTGAAGCTTTCTTT. This chain connects TRBV25-1 to TRBJ1-1; 7 bases are shared with TRBD1. Germline-derived CDR1 and CDR2 are MGHDK and SYGVNS. The CDR3 totals 16 residues. V lost 1 base and J lost 6; bases outside the gene matches: 11. The variable domain in full, completed from reference TRBV25-1 and TRBJ1-1, reads EADIYQTPRYLVIGTGKKITLECSQTMGHDKMYWYQQDPGMELHLIHYSYGVNSTEKGDLSSESTVSRIRTEHFPLTLESARPSHTSQYLCASSELATGLRSEAFFGQGTRLTVV.

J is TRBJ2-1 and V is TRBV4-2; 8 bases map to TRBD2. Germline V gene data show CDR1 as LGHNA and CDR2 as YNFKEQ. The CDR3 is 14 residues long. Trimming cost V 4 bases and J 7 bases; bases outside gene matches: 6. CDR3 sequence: CASSRTGGGNEQFF. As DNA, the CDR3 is TGTGCCAGCAGCCGGACGGGAGGGGGTAATGAGCAGTTCTTC.

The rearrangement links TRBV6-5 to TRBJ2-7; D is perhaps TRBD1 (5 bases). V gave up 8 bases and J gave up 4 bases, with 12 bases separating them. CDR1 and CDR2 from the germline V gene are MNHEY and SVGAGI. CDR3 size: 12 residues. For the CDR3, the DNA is TGTGCCAGCGGTACTCAGGGTTACGAGCAGTACTTC. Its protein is CASGTQGYEQYF.

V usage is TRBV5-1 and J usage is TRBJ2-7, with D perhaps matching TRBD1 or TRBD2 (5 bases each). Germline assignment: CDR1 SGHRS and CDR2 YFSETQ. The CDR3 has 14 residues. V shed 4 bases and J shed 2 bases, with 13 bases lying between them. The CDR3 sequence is CASSPGTYTYEQYF. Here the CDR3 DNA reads TGCGCCAGCAGCCCCGGGACGTACACCTACGAGCAGTACTTC.

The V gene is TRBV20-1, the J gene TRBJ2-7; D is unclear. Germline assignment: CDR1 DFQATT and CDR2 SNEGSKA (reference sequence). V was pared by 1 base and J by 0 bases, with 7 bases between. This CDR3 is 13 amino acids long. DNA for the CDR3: TGCAGTGCTAGAGTCATGAGCTCCTACGAGCAGTACTTC. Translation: CSARVMSSYEQYF.

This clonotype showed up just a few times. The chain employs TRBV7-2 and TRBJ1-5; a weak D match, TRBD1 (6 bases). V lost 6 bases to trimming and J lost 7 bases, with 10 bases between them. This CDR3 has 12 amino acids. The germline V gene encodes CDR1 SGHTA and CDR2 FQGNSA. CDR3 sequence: CASRWGAQPQHF. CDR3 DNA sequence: TGTGCCAGCAGGTGGGGGGCCCAGCCCCAGCATTTT. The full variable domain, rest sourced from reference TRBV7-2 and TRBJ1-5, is GAGVSQSPSNKVTEKGKDVELRCDPISGHTALYWYRQSLGQGLEFLIYFQGNSAPDKSGLPSDRFSAERTGGSVSTLTIQRTQQEDSAVYLCASRWGAQPQHFGDGTRLSIL.